Presented here are 17 T cell receptor beta chains from one specimen sequenced in a study of cytomegalovirus exposure and HLA in healthy donors. In the PCR, 60 Vbeta and 13 Jbeta primers were used. The method was immunoSEQ multiplex PCR; TCRdb's version includes in-frame clones alone and lacks a portion of them. The table shows over 85,000 clones, with 6% to 9% occurring only once. The sequenced material came from PBMCs. The receptors come from a man over 45 in good health and CMV-seronegative.

V and J are TRBV5-1 and TRBJ2-7; TRBD1 matches 8 bases. Germline V CDR1 and CDR2: SGHRS, YFSETQ. The J segment lost 3 bases and the V segment lost 4 bases, leaving 15 bases of the junction unmatched. The CDR3 contains 17 residues. CDR3 sequence: CASSVRKPSGGHYEQYF. CDR3 coding DNA: TGCGCCAGCAGCGTGAGAAAACCTTCAGGGGGCCACTACGAGCAGTACTTC.

This chain connects TRBV7-2 to TRBJ2-1, with 7 bases that match TRBD2. This CDR3 has 15 residues. The ends lost 3 bases at V and 4 bases at J; junction bases unmatched: 6. CDR1 and CDR2 (germline): SGHTA, FQGNSA. The CDR3 region is CASSFGGGPYNEQFF. CDR3 in DNA: TGTGCCAGCAGCTTCGGGGGAGGGCCGTACAATGAGCAGTTCTTC.

This chain connects TRBV14 to TRBJ1-2; no reliable D call. V lost 2 bases and J lost 6, with 10 bases in between. The CDR3 contains 13 residues. CDR1 is SGHDN, CDR2 FVKESK, per germline. For the CDR3, the DNA is TGTGCCAGCAGCCAATTACAGTTGAATGGCTACACCTTC. This gives the protein CASSQLQLNGYTF.

This clone has just a few counts. This chain uses TRBV28 with TRBJ2-3; 9 bases match TRBD1. Germline trimming cut 3 bases from V and 5 bases from J; bases unmatched to any gene: 12. Germline CDR1 MDHEN, CDR2 SYDVKM. The CDR3 length is 17 residues. CDR3 residues: CASSLNSGTGWEDTQYF. The CDR3 DNA reads as TGTGCCAGCAGTTTGAATAGTGGGACAGGGTGGGAAGATACGCAGTATTTT. The full variable domain, with the rest looked up from reference TRBV28 and TRBJ2-3, is DVKVTQSSRYLVKRTGEKVFLECVQDMDHENMFWYRQDPGLGLRLIYFSYDVKMKEKGDIPEGYSVSREKKERFSLILESASTNQTSMYLCASSLNSGTGWEDTQYFGPGTRLTVL.

This clone has a handful of counts. The chain is built from TRBV5-1 and TRBJ2-3; the D gene is possibly TRBD2 (8 bases). Trimming took off 2 bases at V and 2 bases at J, with 18 bases between the two ends. This CDR3 has 17 amino acids. Germline CDR1 is SGHRS and CDR2 is YFSETQ. For the CDR3, the DNA is TGCGCCAGCAGCTTTAGTAGCGGGGACAGCTACACAGATACGCAGTATTTT. This translates into CASSFSSGDSYTDTQYF.

V usage is TRBV5-1 and J usage is TRBJ1-5; D unclear. The ends were cut back, 4 bases at V and 6 bases at J, with 17 bases in the middle. The CDR3 is made up of 15 amino acids. Germline V gene sequence: CDR1 SGHRS, CDR2 YFSETQ. CDR3 sequence (DNA): TGCGCCAGCAGCGTTCGGCCCGGCGGAGGTCAGCCCCAGCATTTT. Translated: CASSVRPGGGQPQHF.

V and J are TRBV5-4 and TRBJ1-3; possibly TRBD1 for D (6 bases). V was shortened by 4 bases and J by 4 bases, with 12 bases between the two germline ends. This CDR3 spans 14 amino acids. Germline V CDR1 and CDR2: SGHNT, YYREEE (reference sequence). The CDR3 DNA reads as TGTGCCAGCAGCATAAACAGGGTCGGAAACACCATATATTTT. It specifies CASSINRVGNTIYF.

This sequence joins TRBV14 and TRBJ2-1; maybe TRBD2 (7 bases). Trimming removed 1 base from V and 2 bases from J, with 18 bases in between. The germline gives CDR1 SGHDN, CDR2 FVKESK. The CDR3 runs 18 residues. The DNA of the CDR3 is TGTGCCAGCAGCCAAGGGGGGGGCGGGGGTTCCCCCTACAATGAGCAGTTCTTC. Residues: CASSQGGGGGSPYNEQFF.

This clone was seen just once. The identical CDR3 is also encoded by other nucleotide sequences in the sample. V usage is TRBV5-1 and J usage is TRBJ2-7, with D tentatively TRBD2 (5 bases). Trimming removed 0 bases at V and 5 bases at J, with 15 bases between. The germline gives CDR1 SGHRS, CDR2 YFSETQ. This CDR3 has 15 amino acids. CDR3 region: CASSLGRAIVDEQYF. The CDR3 DNA sequence: TGCGCCAGCAGCTTGGGGCGGGCCATTGTCGACGAGCAGTACTTC.

This clone was seen a few times. The CDR3 loop reads CASSILDREETQYF. Here the CDR3 DNA reads TGTGCCAGTAGTATCCTGGACAGGGAAGAGACCCAGTACTTC. The chain is built from TRBV19 and TRBJ2-5, with 8 bases matching TRBD1. CDR3 length equals 14 residues. V lost 3 bases and J lost 3; bases outside the gene matches: 3. CDR1 is LNHDA, CDR2 SQIVND, per germline (reference sequence).

V is TRBV29-1 and J is TRBJ1-5, with a possible D match to TRBD1 (5 bases). The V end was cut by 7 bases, the J end by 3 bases, with 13 bases between. Per germline, CDR1 SQVTM and CDR2 ANQGSEA. The length of the CDR3 is 13 residues. CDR3 protein: CSGSRGDNQPQHF. The CDR3 DNA is TGCAGCGGTAGCCGGGGGGACAATCAGCCCCAGCATTTT. The whole variable domain, filled in from reference TRBV29-1 and TRBJ1-5, reads SAVISQKPSRDICQRGTSLTIQCQVDSQVTMMFWYRQQPGQSLTLIATANQGSEATYESGFVIDKFPISRPNLTFSTLTVSNMSPEDSSIYLCSGSRGDNQPQHFGDGTRLSIL.

V and J are TRBV2 and TRBJ2-1; a weak D match, TRBD1 (5 bases). The CDR3 has 15 amino acids. V was clipped by 6 bases and J by 0 bases, with 12 bases between them. In germline, CDR1 is SNHLY, CDR2 FYNNEI. In DNA form, the CDR3 reads TGTGCCAGCAGCCGACAGATGTCCTCCTACAATGAGCAGTTCTTC. Amino acid sequence: CASSRQMSSYNEQFF.

This rearrangement joins TRBV5-1 to TRBJ2-7; D is undetermined. This CDR3 has 11 amino acids. In germline, CDR1 is SGHRS, CDR2 YFSETQ. Trimming pared 2 bases from V and 2 bases from J, leaving 2 bases between. The CDR3 DNA sequence: TGCGCCAGCAGCTTCGCCTACGAGCAGTACTTC. Its protein is CASSFAYEQYF. Drawing the rest from reference TRBV5-1 and TRBJ2-7, the complete variable domain is KAGVTQTPRYLIKTRGQQVTLSCSPISGHRSVSWYQQTPGQGLQFLFEYFSETQRNKGNFPGRFSGRQFSNSRSEMNVSTLELGDSALYLCASSFAYEQYFGPGTRLTVT.

The gene calls are TRBV7-9 and TRBJ2-7; 8 bases match TRBD2. The ends lost 0 bases at V and 2 bases at J; junction bases unmatched: 0. Germline loops: CDR1 SEHNR, CDR2 FQNEAQ (reference sequence). This CDR3 is 14 amino acids long. CDR3: CASSLASGTYEQYF. CDR3 bases: TGTGCCAGCAGCTTAGCTAGCGGGACCTACGAGCAGTACTTC.

Concerning this clone: One end of the junction is discordant with germline, which a read error may explain. The J gene is TRBJ1-4, the V gene TRBV18; D might be TRBD1 (6 bases). The CDR3 totals 15 residues. Germline-derived CDR1 and CDR2 are KGHSH and LQKENI. The CDR3 bases are TGTGCCGGCTCACCACGAACAGGGTTACACGAAAAACTGTTTTTT. Translating gives CAGSPRTGLHEKLFF.

There are a few counts of this clone. The CDR3 region is CASSYRGRDGYTF. The CDR3 region has the DNA TGTGCCAGCAGCTACAGGGGGCGAGATGGCTACACCTTC. The chain couples TRBV27 to TRBJ1-2, with 9 nucleotides matching TRBD1. In germline, CDR1 is MNHEY, CDR2 SMNVEV (reference sequence). Germline trimming cut 6 bases from V and 6 bases from J; bases unmatched to any gene: 5. This CDR3 has 13 amino acids.

The genes are TRBV19 and TRBJ1-5; the match to TRBD1 covers 10 bases. The germline CDR1 and CDR2 sequences are LNHDA and SQIVND (reference sequence). V lost 5 bases and J lost 6; bases outside the gene matches: 7. The CDR3 spans 15 residues. In nucleotides, the CDR3 is TGTGCCAGTAGTCCTGACAGGGGGCACGCTCAGCCCCAGCATTTT. This codes for CASSPDRGHAQPQHF.